The present entry profiles one T cell receptor beta chain with its context. What it binds is unknown. The CDR3 totals 15 residues. Germline V lookup: CDR1 LGHDT, CDR2 YNNKEL (reference sequence). The trim removed 1 base at V and 7 bases at J, leaving 6 bases unmatched. This sample's treatment: roughly 20 received Ad26.COV2.S at low or high dose, single or two shots; roughly five received placebo; per-sample allocation not given. Repertoires come from day 63 after the first vaccine or placebo injection. At a Boston site, the person donating was an adult of 18-55 years. Generated by immunoSEQ multiplex PCR, the TCRdb table keeps only in-frame clones and is missing some. The data show roughly 400,000 clones, around 92% seen once. These data originate in a study of Ad26.COV2.S vaccination and SARS-CoV-2 variants. Findings and caveats of the study: Post-vaccination breadth of spike-specific CD8+ and CD4+ T cell responses was reportedly substantial.

Sequenced material: peripheral blood, taken in a trial of Ad26.COV2.S vaccine versus placebo. The chain combines TRBV3-1 (or the pseudogene TRBV3-2) with TRBJ1-1; 10 bases line up with TRBD1. The origin of this receptor is a person between 18 and 65 years old who received the Ad26.COV2.S COVID-19 vaccine or a placebo. CDR3 in amino acids: CASSQGGTGASEAFF. In DNA, the CDR3 is TGTGCCAGCAGCCAAGGCGGGACAGGGGCGAGTGAAGCTTTCTTT.